Each of the 30 T cell receptor beta chains below was sequenced from the same sample in a study of beta chain features in type 1 diabetes. The authors reverse transcribed all of the isolated RNA, so sequencing captured expressed TCRB transcripts. Using immunoSEQ multiplex PCR, the repertoire was profiled, and TCRdb retains in-frame clones only, with some absent. The sample lists about 60,000 clones; around 63% were seen once. The source material was Tregs from blood. The source is a young woman in good health.

Here the CDR3 reads CASSRGNQPQHF. CDR3 in DNA: TGTGCCAGCAGCAGAGGCAATCAGCCCCAGCATTTT. The chain combines TRBV7-9 with TRBJ1-5; D gene unclear. The CDR3 spans 12 residues. Germline V lookup: CDR1 SEHNR, CDR2 FQNEAQ (reference sequence). Trimming took 5 bases from V and 2 from J, leaving 4 bases between them.

The CDR3 region is CAVAPAGGSNEQFF. The CDR3 region has the DNA TGTGCCGTGGCCCCGGCAGGGGGGTCCAATGAGCAGTTCTTC. The chain employs TRBV10-3 and TRBJ2-1; possible D gene TRBD1, 7 bases. CDR1 is ENHRY and CDR2 is SYGVKD in the germline V gene. V was shortened by 11 bases and J by 6 bases, with 20 bases between the two germline ends. The CDR3 spans 14 residues.

The rearrangement links TRBV7-2 to TRBJ2-7; perhaps TRBD2 as D (6 bases). Germline CDR1 and CDR2: SGHTA and FQGNSA. This CDR3 spans 13 amino acids. Trimming took 3 bases from V and 6 from J, leaving 12 bases between them. The CDR3 reads CASSFALAPEQYF. CDR3 coding DNA: TGTGCCAGCAGCTTCGCACTAGCTCCCGAGCAGTACTTC.

The rearrangement links TRBV6-5 to TRBJ2-7; 7 bases are a match to TRBD2. V gave up 4 bases and J gave up 6 bases; unmatched junction bases: 12. CDR3 length equals 15 residues. The germline V gene encodes CDR1 MNHEY and CDR2 SVGAGI. CDR3 amino acids: CASSSFRLAGPEQYF. The CDR3 DNA is TGTGCCAGCAGTTCTTTTCGACTAGCCGGACCCGAGCAGTACTTC.

This clone has only one observation. The chain recombines TRBV5-5 with TRBJ1-5, with D possibly TRBD1 on 6 matching bases. The germline gives CDR1 SGHKS, CDR2 YYEKEE (reference sequence). The CDR3 loop spans 14 amino acids. The V and J ends lost 2 bases and 6 bases respectively, with 12 bases between them. In nucleotides, the CDR3 is TGTGCCAGCAGCTTCCGACAGGAAGGTCAGCCCCAGCATTTT. Translated, it gives CASSFRQEGQPQHF.

The chain joins TRBV6-5 to TRBJ1-5; D might be TRBD1 (5 bases). V was shortened by 2 bases and J by 6 bases, with 11 bases between the two germline ends. The CDR3 totals 14 residues. Germline lookup yields CDR1 MNHEY and CDR2 SVGAGI. CDR3 amino acids: CASSYRGRGQPQHF. The CDR3 nucleotides are TGTGCCAGCAGTTACAGAGGGAGGGGTCAGCCCCAGCATTTT.

This chain links TRBV5-1 with TRBJ1-1; TRBD1 is a possible D gene (6 bases). Per the germline V gene, CDR1 is SGHRS and CDR2 is YFSETQ. V lost 4 bases and J lost 4, with 23 bases in between. The length of the CDR3 is 17 residues. The CDR3 sequence: CASSRWDNPSLTTEAFF. The CDR3 nucleotides read TGCGCCAGCAGCCGATGGGACAACCCATCTTTAACCACTGAAGCTTTCTTT. Together with reference TRBV5-1 and TRBJ1-1, the CDR3 gives the full variable domain: KAGVTQTPRYLIKTRGQQVTLSCSPISGHRSVSWYQQTPGQGLQFLFEYFSETQRNKGNFPGRFSGRQFSNSRSEMNVSTLELGDSALYLCASSRWDNPSLTTEAFFGQGTRLTVV.

The table lists this clone with a few counts. The V gene is TRBV30, the J gene TRBJ2-5; D possibly corresponds to TRBD2 (6 bases). The CDR3 length is 12 residues. CDR1 and CDR2 (germline): GTSNPN, SVGIG (reference sequence). Trimming pared 3 bases from V and 5 bases from J, leaving 10 bases between. CDR3 residues: CAWSGLSETQYF. In DNA form, the CDR3 reads TGTGCCTGGAGCGGACTATCGGAGACCCAGTACTTC.

This CDR3 reads CASSLLGTDTQYF. The CDR3 DNA reads TGTGCCAGCAGCTTACTAGGCACAGATACGCAGTATTTT. The chain employs TRBV13 and TRBJ2-3; D remains unclear. V gave up 2 bases and J gave up 1 base, with 4 bases separating them. This CDR3 has 13 amino acids. The germline CDR1 and CDR2 sequences are PRHDT and FYEKMQ (reference sequence). The variable domain in full, with the rest retrieved from reference TRBV13 and TRBJ2-3, is AAGVIQSPRHLIKEKRETATLKCYPIPRHDTVYWYQQGPGQDPQFLISFYEKMQSDKGSIPDRFSAQQFSDYHSELNMSSLELGDSALYFCASSLLGTDTQYFGPGTRLTVL.

The CDR3 sequence: CASSQLIRETQYF. Here the CDR3 DNA reads TGTGCCAGCTCACAGCTAATCAGGGAGACCCAGTACTTC. The chain uses TRBV18 and TRBJ2-5; D not resolved. From germline, CDR1 is KGHSH and CDR2 LQKENI. This CDR3 contains 13 residues. V was shortened by 4 bases and J by 5 bases, with 11 bases between the two germline ends.

The V and J genes are TRBV5-8 and TRBJ1-5; D ambiguous. The CDR3 runs to 13 residues. Germline V gene lookup returns CDR1 SGHTS and CDR2 YDEGEE. With 0 bases removed from V and 6 bases from J, the gap between germline ends came to 7 bases. The CDR3 loop is CASSLGERQPQHF. The CDR3 DNA sequence: TGTGCCAGCAGCTTGGGAGAGCGTCAGCCCCAGCATTTT.

The genes are TRBV29-1 and TRBJ1-1; D might be TRBD1 (6 bases). CDR1 is SQVTM and CDR2 is ANQGSEA in the germline V gene. CDR3 length: 13 residues. Trimming took off 7 bases at V and 1 base at J, with 13 bases between the two ends. The CDR3 DNA reads TGCAGCGGCTTAGACAGGCGGAACACTGAAGCTTTCTTT. This encodes CSGLDRRNTEAFF. Complete variable domain (other parts from reference TRBV29-1 and TRBJ1-1): SAVISQKPSRDICQRGTSLTIQCQVDSQVTMMFWYRQQPGQSLTLIATANQGSEATYESGFVIDKFPISRPNLTFSTLTVSNMSPEDSSIYLCSGLDRRNTEAFFGQGTRLTVV.

The sample holds a few counts of this clone. The chain recombines TRBV7-2 with TRBJ2-5; 11 nucleotides match TRBD1. This CDR3 contains 14 residues. V was clipped by 1 base and J by 6 bases; unmatched bases: 1. Germline values: CDR1 SGHTA, CDR2 FQGNSA. Written as DNA, the CDR3 is TGTGCCAGCAGCTTAGGGACAGGGGGCAAGACCCAGTACTTC. This translates into CASSLGTGGKTQYF. The variable domain in full, completed from reference TRBV7-2 and TRBJ2-5, reads GAGVSQSPSNKVTEKGKDVELRCDPISGHTALYWYRQSLGQGLEFLIYFQGNSAPDKSGLPSDRFSAERTGGSVSTLTIQRTQQEDSAVYLCASSLGTGGKTQYFGPGTRLLVL.

V is TRBV11-2 and J is TRBJ2-1; perhaps TRBD2 as D (6 bases). V lost 1 base to trimming and J lost 10 bases, with 14 bases between them. The CDR3 is 14 amino acids. From germline, CDR1 is SGHAT and CDR2 FQNNGV. CDR3: CASSLALGGKEQFF. The DNA of the CDR3 is TGTGCCAGCAGCTTAGCACTGGGGGGTAAGGAGCAGTTCTTC.

The sample holds a few counts of this clone. The V gene is TRBV7-8, the J gene TRBJ2-3; 13 bases match TRBD2. V lost 5 bases to trimming and J lost 9 bases; unmatched junction nucleotides: 8. CDR1 and CDR2 (germline): SGHVS, FQNEAQ. The CDR3 loop spans 15 amino acids. The CDR3 protein is CASSPSGTSGVTQYF. The CDR3 DNA reads TGTGCCAGCAGCCCGAGTGGGACTAGCGGGGTGACGCAGTATTTT. Based on the CDR3 plus reference TRBV7-8 and TRBJ2-3, the full variable domain is GAGVSQSPRYKVAKRGQDVALRCDPISGHVSLFWYQQALGQGPEFLTYFQNEAQLDKSGLPSDRFFAERPEGSVSTLKIQRTQQEDSAVYLCASSPSGTSGVTQYFGPGTRLTVL.

The chain carries TRBV18 and TRBJ2-1, with 8 nucleotides matching TRBD1. The CDR3 runs to 14 residues. Germline V gene lookup returns CDR1 KGHSH and CDR2 LQKENI. With V trimmed by 3 bases and J by 3 bases, 1 base remained unmatched. The CDR3 DNA is TGTGCCAGCTCACCGGACAGGGTCTACAATGAGCAGTTCTTC. It is translated as CASSPDRVYNEQFF.

This clone was detected only a few times. V usage is TRBV10-2 and J usage is TRBJ2-3, with 7 bases lining up with TRBD2. With 11 bases clipped from V and 1 base from J, the junction kept 0 bases outside the gene matches. The CDR3 sequence is 11 residues long. Per germline, CDR1 WSHSY and CDR2 SAAADI. The CDR3 spells CAAGGTDTQYF. For the CDR3, the DNA is TGCGCCGCGGGGGGCACAGATACGCAGTATTTT.

The V and J genes are TRBV6-5 and TRBJ2-1; 11 bases line up with TRBD2. This CDR3 has 15 amino acids. V shed 6 bases, J shed 8 bases, and the junction held 9 bases outside the gene matches. CDR1 is MNHEY and CDR2 is SVGAGI in the germline V gene. CDR3: CASRSTSGINHEQFF. DNA for the CDR3: TGTGCCAGCAGATCGACTAGCGGGATCAACCATGAGCAGTTCTTC.

The chain recombines TRBV5-1 with TRBJ1-1; 11 nucleotides line up with TRBD1. The trim removed 0 bases at V and 4 bases at J, leaving 5 bases unmatched. This CDR3 has 16 residues. The germline V gene has CDR1 SGHRS and CDR2 YFSETQ. CDR3 sequence reads: CASSLVSGTGGTEAFF. For the CDR3, the DNA is TGCGCCAGCAGCTTGGTATCCGGGACAGGGGGCACTGAAGCTTTCTTT.

This rearrangement joins TRBV5-1 to TRBJ2-7; TRBD2 aligns across 8 bases. Unmatched junction bases numbered 6, after V lost 0 bases and J lost 4 bases. The CDR3 totals 15 residues. In germline, CDR1 is SGHRS, CDR2 YFSETQ. The CDR3 sequence: CASSLVGLGGYEQYF. CDR3 in DNA: TGCGCCAGCAGCTTGGTGGGACTAGGGGGATACGAGCAGTACTTC. The variable domain in full, with the rest retrieved from reference TRBV5-1 and TRBJ2-7, is KAGVTQTPRYLIKTRGQQVTLSCSPISGHRSVSWYQQTPGQGLQFLFEYFSETQRNKGNFPGRFSGRQFSNSRSEMNVSTLELGDSALYLCASSLVGLGGYEQYFGPGTRLTVT.

This clone was observed a few times. This chain uses TRBV5-4 with TRBJ2-1; tentatively, D is TRBD2 (5 bases). CDR3 length equals 16 residues. Trimming took off 0 bases at V and 0 bases at J, with 10 bases between the two ends. Germline V lookup: CDR1 SGHNT, CDR2 YYREEE (reference sequence). The CDR3 loop reads CASSLALASSYNEQFF. CDR3 DNA: TGTGCCAGCAGCTTGGCCCTAGCAAGCTCCTACAATGAGCAGTTCTTC.

V gene TRBV5-1 combines with J gene TRBJ1-2; TRBD1 aligns across 10 bases. Germline CDR1 and CDR2: SGHRS and YFSETQ. With V trimmed by 3 bases and J by 5 bases, 7 bases remained unmatched. The CDR3 is 15 residues long. The CDR3 loop is CASSSDRGMRYGYTF. The CDR3, as DNA: TGCGCCAGCAGCTCGGACAGGGGGATGCGGTATGGCTACACCTTC.

The chain couples TRBV7-2 to TRBJ2-7; possibly TRBD2 for D (7 bases). This CDR3 has 14 amino acids. Germline V lookup: CDR1 SGHTA, CDR2 FQGNSA. The V end was cut by 5 bases, the J end by 8 bases, with 19 bases between. CDR3: CASSLPRAGAKQYF. CDR3 bases: TGTGCCAGCAGCCTCCCTAGGGCGGGGGCCAAGCAGTACTTC.

CDR3 in amino acids: CASRRSGSESTQYF. CDR3 nucleotide sequence: TGTGCCAGCAGACGTAGCGGGAGTGAAAGTACGCAGTATTTT. The chain uses TRBV11-2 and TRBJ2-3, with 9 bases that match TRBD2. This CDR3 has 14 residues. Trimming cost V 6 bases and J 8 bases; bases outside gene matches: 9. Per germline, CDR1 SGHAT and CDR2 FQNNGV.

This clone was recorded a few times. The V and J genes are TRBV5-1 and TRBJ2-1; possible D gene TRBD2, 6 bases. The ends were cut back, 3 bases at V and 6 bases at J, with 19 bases in the middle. CDR1 SGHRS and CDR2 YFSETQ come from the germline V gene. This CDR3 has 16 amino acids. Here the CDR3 reads CASSYGAGLTPNEQFF. The CDR3 DNA reads as TGCGCCAGCAGCTATGGGGCTGGACTAACTCCCAATGAGCAGTTCTTC.

The V gene is TRBV4-1, the J gene TRBJ1-2, with 8 bases identical to TRBD1. CDR3 length: 14 residues. The V gene end was trimmed by 1 base and the J gene end by 4 bases; junction bases not matched to a gene: 2. Germline CDR1 reads MGHRA; CDR2 reads YSYEKL. As DNA, the CDR3 is TGCGCCAGCAGCCAAGGGGACAGGTTCTATGGCTACACCTTC. This codes for CASSQGDRFYGYTF.

This clone was counted only a few times. The CDR3 is CAWSLGGFYGYTF. CDR3 DNA sequence: TGTGCCTGGAGTTTGGGGGGGTTCTATGGCTACACCTTC. The gene calls are TRBV30 and TRBJ1-2; D is possibly TRBD1 (5 bases). There are 13 residues in the CDR3. V was clipped by 2 bases and J by 4 bases, with 11 bases between them. The germline V gene has CDR1 GTSNPN and CDR2 SVGIG (reference sequence).

The V and J genes are TRBV10-3 and TRBJ2-3, with 8 bases matching TRBD2. V trimming: 2 bases; J trimming: 0 bases; junction bases outside the gene matches: 16. The CDR3 is made up of 20 amino acids. The germline gives CDR1 ENHRY, CDR2 SYGVKD. Written as DNA, the CDR3 is TGTGCCATCAGTGAGGACGGGGGGGGAACATCCGCCTCTAGCACAGATACGCAGTATTTT. This translates into CAISEDGGGTSASSTDTQYF.

This rearrangement joins TRBV5-1 to TRBJ2-3; 7 nucleotides agree with TRBD1. Germline V gene data show CDR1 as SGHRS and CDR2 as YFSETQ. With V trimmed by 1 base and J by 2 bases, 7 bases remained unmatched. The CDR3 runs to 16 residues. This CDR3 is CASSLTRDSPTDTQYF. The CDR3 nucleotides are TGCGCCAGCAGCTTGACCCGGGACAGCCCCACAGATACGCAGTATTTT.

This clone was detected a few times. V usage is TRBV11-2 and J usage is TRBJ2-7, with D possibly matching TRBD2 (5 bases). The ends were cut back, 4 bases at V and 2 bases at J, with 9 bases in the middle. The CDR3 contains 13 residues. Germline V gene data show CDR1 as SGHAT and CDR2 as FQNNGV. The CDR3 bases are TGTGCCAGCAGCTCCCCCGGGACCTACGAGCAGTACTTC. It is translated as CASSSPGTYEQYF.